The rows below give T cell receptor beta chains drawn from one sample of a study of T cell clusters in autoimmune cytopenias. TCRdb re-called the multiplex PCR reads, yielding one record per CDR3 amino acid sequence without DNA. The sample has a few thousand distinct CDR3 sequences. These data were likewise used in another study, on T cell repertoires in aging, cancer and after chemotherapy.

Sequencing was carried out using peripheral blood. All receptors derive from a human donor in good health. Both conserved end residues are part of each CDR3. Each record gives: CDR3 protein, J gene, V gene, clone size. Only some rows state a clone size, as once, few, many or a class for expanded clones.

CASSIGQIEAFF TRBJ1-1 TRBV19 medium-sized
CSVPRSGTDTQYF TRBJ2-3 TRBV29-1 medium-sized
CAWTAGSGQPQHF TRBJ1-5 TRBV30 medium-sized
CASKKGLSYNEQFF TRBJ2-1 TRBV27 medium-sized
CASSEGTPDGAFF TRBJ1-1 TRBV6-2/TRBV6-3 NA
CASSLDRFATEAFF TRBJ1-1 TRBV5-1 NA
CASSSTGSNTEAFF TRBJ1-1 TRBV5-1 NA
CASSWGGQGSYEQYF TRBJ2-7 TRBV5-4 NA
CASSLAGNTEAFF TRBJ1-1 TRBV27 NA
CASSYPGTRPEKLFF TRBJ1-4 TRBV6-2/TRBV6-3 NA
CASSLDLGGASYNEQFF TRBJ2-1 TRBV5-1 NA
CSARDLTNYGYTF TRBJ1-2 TRBV20-1 NA
CASSFGTDNTEAFF TRBJ1-1 TRBV12-3/TRBV12-4 NA
CASSFGGDRGGETQYF TRBJ2-5 TRBV5-4 NA
CASSSQGQVHTDTQYF TRBJ2-3 TRBV27 medium-sized
CASSLETVVTETQYF TRBJ2-5 TRBV5-5 NA
CSVEWGVGGIEQFF TRBJ2-1 TRBV29-1 medium-sized
CAISDSRFPNTEAFF TRBJ1-1 TRBV10-3 NA
CASSLYGLGTGELFF TRBJ2-2 TRBV5-1 NA
CATSRDLAGLDEQFF TRBJ2-1 TRBV15 medium-sized
CATSRGRASYEQYF TRBJ2-7 TRBV24-1 NA
CASTAGTGYTF TRBJ1-2 TRBV28 NA
CASSRAYEQYF TRBJ2-7 TRBV6-6 medium-sized
CASSGTGMATYNEQFF TRBJ2-1 TRBV12-3/TRBV12-4 NA
CAWSGGLGTNEKLFF TRBJ1-4 TRBV30 medium-sized
CASSYSGPNAYEQYF TRBJ2-7 TRBV6-5 medium-sized
CASTLDRGGELFF TRBJ2-2 TRBV6-1 medium-sized
CSVNSPSADTQYF TRBJ2-3 TRBV29-1 medium-sized
CASSLKGRSGGTQYF TRBJ2-3 TRBV7-3 NA
CASSLETSVASGEQFF TRBJ2-1 TRBV5-5 medium-sized
CASSLSGQGGNEQYF TRBJ2-7 TRBV28 NA
CASSLGGSGAAGETQYF TRBJ2-5 TRBV5-1 NA